This T cell receptor beta chain was obtained from a study of Graves' ophthalmopathy and Graves' hyperthyroidism. From RNA, the CDR3 regions of TCR beta chains were amplified and sequenced. HTBI primers were employed in first-round RT-PCR, then a second-round multiplex PCR followed. TCRdb reprocessed the multiplex PCR reads with MiXCR, giving one entry per CDR3 protein. The profile shows 500,000 to 700,000 distinct CDR3 sequences, approximately 22% of them singletons. Patients with other autoimmune diseases, uncontrolled infections, pregnancy or lactation were excluded. The starting material, approximately 10 ml of fresh peripheral blood, provided the PBMCs. This clonotype was seen repeatedly, ten times or more. In germline, CDR1 is MNHEY, CDR2 SMNVEV (reference sequence). J lost 8 bases, V lost 0 bases, and 9 bases had no gene match. CDR3 length: 16 amino acids.

This sequence joins TRBV27 and TRBJ1-5, with 8 bases matching TRBD1. The sample comprised peripheral blood. The clonotype comes from a woman aged 18-29 years with stable Graves' hyperthyroidism. Some clones in this sample may be carry-over from other donors' samples. The CDR3 coding sequence is TGTGCCAGCAGTTTATCGATAGGGCAGGGGGCTAAGCCCCAGCATTTT. It is translated as CASSLSIGQGAKPQHF.